This TCR beta chain comes out of a study of beta chain features in type 1 diabetes. Averaging around 120 mL, one heparinised blood draw was given by each donor. This clone was counted a few times. Its cognate antigen is unknown. Expressed TCRB transcripts were sequenced, since all the RNA that had been isolated was reverse transcribed. Clones were read by immunoSEQ multiplex PCR, and TCRdb kept only the in-frame ones, dropping some. The table has 300,000 to 350,000 clones, 13% seen once. Trimming pared 1 base from V and 5 bases from J, leaving 6 bases between. The CDR3 is made up of 12 amino acids. Germline-derived CDR1 and CDR2 are SGHAT and FQNNGV. Notes on the study in general: Among patients with Type 1 diabetes, TCRB CDR3s were moderately but significantly shorter in every one of the four CD4+ subsets. Sequencing the cDNA could make cells with high TCR expression show up more than they should.

The sample consisted of naive CD4+ T cells from blood. This sequence joins TRBV11-2 and TRBJ2-7; D might be TRBD1 (5 bases). The sequence was obtained from a woman younger than 35 with type 1 diabetes. CDR3 amino acids: CASSLGGNEQYF. CDR3 nucleotides: TGTGCCAGCAGCTTAGGGGGCAACGAGCAGTACTTC.